This T cell receptor (beta chain) came from a study of radiotherapy plus CTLA-4 blockade in lung cancer. Study background: The study recorded objective responses in around a sixth of patients and disease control in around 31%.

V lost 4 bases and J lost 4; bases outside the gene matches: 11. The germline gives CDR1 SGDLS, CDR2 YYNGEE. There are 15 residues in the CDR3. Profiled with immunoSEQ multiplex PCR; TCRdb holds only in-frame clones, not every one. This sample yields some 52,000 clones, of which approximately 80% are seen a single time; 2.5% to 4% belongs to the top ten. As for this clone: Antigen unknown.

Study-level points and caveats: The best predictor of response was reported to be early blood T cell clone dynamics, with interferon-beta. Subsequent to radiotherapy plus ipilimumab, tumor-derived TCR clones underwent expansion in blood.

The source was peripheral blood, collected from a patient treated with radiotherapy plus ipilimumab. V is TRBV9 and J is TRBJ2-7; 7 positions agree with TRBD1. This clonotype was obtained from a human donor with non-small cell lung cancer who had a partial response to radiotherapy plus ipilimumab. The CDR3 protein is CASSSSPGTVYEQYF. Written as DNA, the CDR3 is TGTGCCAGCAGCTCCAGTCCCGGGACAGTGTACGAGCAGTACTTC.